These 26 T cell receptor beta chains originate from one sample sequenced in a study of early T cells in non-severe SARS-CoV-2 infection. TCRdb independently ran MiXCR on the 5' RACE reads; one entry per CDR3 protein. This sample has around 70,000 distinct CDR3 sequences; approximately 8.3% occur once, and the top ten carry 2.5% to 3.5%. The specimen sequenced was whole blood. The receptor source for this set is an adult who was a healthcare worker with PCR-confirmed SARS-CoV-2 infection or an uninfected control (not recorded which).

CDR3 amino acids: CSVDPGQGRRYTF. CDR3 bases: TGCAGCGTTGATCCGGGACAGGGCCGTCGCTACACCTTC. The chain joins TRBV29-1 to TRBJ1-2; TRBD1 matches 9 bases. V shed 3 bases, J shed 9 bases, and the junction held 8 bases outside the gene matches. This CDR3 is 13 amino acids long. Germline values: CDR1 SQVTM, CDR2 ANQGSEA.

This clonotype was recorded at least ten times. The genes are TRBV7-2 and TRBJ2-7; D uncertain. V gave up 4 bases and J gave up 5 bases, with 12 bases separating them. The CDR3 has 13 amino acids. Germline V gives CDR1 SGHTA, CDR2 FQGNSA. Written as DNA, the CDR3 is TGTGCCAGCAGCTCGTGGATTATCGACGAGCAGTACTTC. Protein product: CASSSWIIDEQYF.

This clonotype was seen a few times. This rearrangement joins TRBV9 to TRBJ2-5; 12 positions match TRBD2. The CDR3 is 17 residues long. Germline V gene lookup returns CDR1 SGDLS and CDR2 YYNGEE. Losses at the gene ends were 0 bases for V and 5 bases for J; bases not matched to a gene: 8. CDR3 bases: TGTGCCAGCAGCGTAGGCCTAGCGGGAGGGCAGCGTGAGACCCAGTACTTC. It encodes CASSVGLAGGQRETQYF.

The rearrangement uses TRBV6-2 or TRBV6-3 and TRBJ2-3; TRBD1 matches 7 bases. Germline CDR1 MNHEY, CDR2 SVGEGT. Losses at the gene ends were 2 bases for V and 3 bases for J; bases not matched to a gene: 11. This CDR3 has 17 amino acids. The CDR3 reads CASSYTPRQGVTDTQYF. CDR3 sequence (DNA): TGTGCCAGCAGTTACACGCCTCGCCAGGGGGTAACAGATACGCAGTATTTT.

This clonotype was seen only a few times. This chain connects TRBV20-1 to TRBJ2-4; D is unresolved. The CDR3 sequence is 13 residues long. Germline V CDR1 and CDR2: DFQATT, SNEGSKA (reference sequence). The CDR3 reads CNTVTLRENIQYF. The DNA for the CDR3 is TGCAATACCGTCACCCTTCGGGAAAACATTCAGTACTTC.

In its sample, this clonotype was seen many times. This sequence joins TRBV11-3 and TRBJ2-1; 7 bases line up with TRBD2. V gave up 5 bases and J gave up 4 bases; unmatched junction bases: 35. This CDR3 has 24 amino acids. The germline V gene has CDR1 SGHNT and CDR2 YENEEA. The CDR3 reads CASSLNLRAPGGVGRSDCYNEQFF. In DNA, the CDR3 is TGTGCCAGCAGCCTTAATTTACGGGCGCCGGGGGGTGTAGGACGTTCAGACTGTTACAATGAGCAGTTCTTC.

V is TRBV7-2 and J is TRBJ2-4; the match to TRBD2 covers 8 bases. The germline V gene encodes CDR1 SGHTA and CDR2 FQGNSA. The CDR3 runs to 16 residues. Trimming took 3 bases from V and 6 from J; bases not matched to a gene: 10. The CDR3 DNA reads TGTGCCAGCAGCTTTAGCGGAGCGGGAGTCGGAAACATTCAGTACTTC. This sequence encodes CASSFSGAGVGNIQYF.

This clonotype has just a few counts. The chain uses TRBV7-3 and TRBJ2-1; TRBD2 matches at 8 bases. V dropped 2 bases and J dropped 2; count of bases not matched to a gene: 5. Germline V gene lookup returns CDR1 SGHTA and CDR2 FQGTGA. There are 16 residues in the CDR3. CDR3 sequence: CASSLGQAGAYNEQFF. The CDR3 nucleotides read TGTGCCAGCAGCTTAGGGCAAGCGGGAGCCTACAATGAGCAGTTCTTC.

This clonotype was counted at least ten times. The J gene is TRBJ2-3, the V gene TRBV6-2 or TRBV6-3; 9 bases are shared with TRBD2. V dropped 6 bases and J dropped 5; count of bases not matched to a gene: 12. CDR1 is MNHEY, CDR2 SVGEGT, per germline. This CDR3 region has 16 residues. The DNA of the CDR3 is TGTGCCAGCAGCCGCATCCGCGGGAGGGTCGAAGATACGCAGTATTTT. This encodes CASSRIRGRVEDTQYF.

The chain has TRBV10-2 and TRBJ1-1; D is possibly TRBD1 (5 bases). Germline-derived CDR1 and CDR2 are WSHSY and SAAADI. The CDR3 sequence is 14 residues long. The V and J ends lost 5 bases and 3 bases respectively, with 13 bases between them. The CDR3 DNA reads TGCGCCAGCAGTCTCCCCGGGGGGTACACTGAAGCTTTCTTT. Encoded protein: CASSLPGGYTEAFF.

This clonotype was recorded a few times. The chain combines TRBV20-1 with TRBJ2-3; 7 bases are a match to TRBD2. Germline V gene lookup returns CDR1 DFQATT and CDR2 SNEGSKA (reference sequence). J was trimmed by 3 bases and V by 3 bases; bases with no gene match: 0. The CDR3 covers 12 residues. The CDR3 bases are TGCAGTGCTAGCGGGAGGACAGATACGCAGTATTTT. Translated: CSASGRTDTQYF.

This clonotype occurred a few times. This chain links TRBV11-2 with TRBJ1-1; D is perhaps TRBD1 (6 bases). Germline V CDR1 and CDR2: SGHAT, FQNNGV. Trimming shortened V by 3 bases and J by 5 bases, and 10 bases separated the two germline ends. This CDR3 region has 13 residues. CDR3 sequence reads: CASSFGGPTEAFF. The CDR3 bases are TGTGCCAGCAGCTTTGGGGGGCCAACTGAAGCTTTCTTT.

The V gene is TRBV7-2, the J gene TRBJ2-1; 10 positions match TRBD2. Germline V gives CDR1 SGHTA, CDR2 FQGNSA. V lost 8 bases and J lost 0; bases outside the gene matches: 4. This CDR3 is built from 15 residues. For the CDR3, the DNA is TGTGCCAGCGCCGCTAGCGGGAGCTCCTACAATGAGCAGTTCTTC. As protein: CASAASGSSYNEQFF.

This clonotype was picked up many times. The chain has TRBV6-2 or TRBV6-3 and TRBJ2-3; no firm D call. Per the germline V gene, CDR1 is MNHEY and CDR2 is SVGEGT. V was trimmed by 1 base and J by 1 base, leaving 9 bases between them. This CDR3 comprises 15 residues. CDR3 in amino acids: CASSYFGRGTDTQYF. The CDR3 DNA reads TGTGCCAGCAGTTACTTCGGCCGGGGCACAGATACGCAGTATTTT.

The genes are TRBV5-1 and TRBJ2-7, with D perhaps TRBD1 or TRBD2 (5 bases each). Looked up from germline, CDR1 is SGHRS and CDR2 is YFSETQ. Deletions cut 5 bases from V and 2 bases from J, with 11 bases between. This CDR3 comprises 13 residues. CDR3 in DNA: TGCGCCAGCAGGGTCGAGGGGCCCTACGAGCAGTACTTC. It encodes CASRVEGPYEQYF.

The sample holds a few counts of this clonotype. The V and J genes are TRBV7-2 and TRBJ2-5, with TRBD2 matching 10 bases. The CDR3 is 16 amino acids. The V gene's germline CDR1 is SGHTA and CDR2 FQGNSA. Losses at the gene ends were 5 bases for V and 0 bases for J; bases not matched to a gene: 6. CDR3 residues: CASSRGLAVHQETQYF. CDR3 nucleotides: TGTGCCAGCAGCCGAGGACTAGCGGTTCACCAAGAGACCCAGTACTTC.

The chain has TRBV20-1 and TRBJ2-3; maybe TRBD2 (5 bases). The V gene's germline CDR1 is DFQATT and CDR2 SNEGSKA (reference sequence). V was clipped by 4 bases and J by 7 bases, with 18 bases between them. CDR3 length: 14 residues. For the CDR3, the DNA is TGCAGTGCTACTACTAGTGGCCTAGGAAATACGCAGTATTTT. Residues: CSATTSGLGNTQYF.

The chain combines TRBV2 with TRBJ2-1, with 7 bases lining up with TRBD1. V shed 6 bases, J shed 4 bases, and the junction held 6 bases outside the gene matches. Germline assignment: CDR1 SNHLY and CDR2 FYNNEI. This CDR3 comprises 14 residues. The CDR3, as DNA: TGTGCCAGCAGCGCGACAGGGCCGTACAATGAGCAGTTCTTC. This gives the protein CASSATGPYNEQFF. Filled out from reference TRBV2 and TRBJ2-1, the complete variable domain reads EPEVTQTPSHQVTQMGQEVILRCVPISNHLYFYWYRQILGQKVEFLVSFYNNEISEKSEIFDDQFSVERPDGSNFTLKIRSTKLEDSAMYFCASSATGPYNEQFFGPGTRLTVL.

This chain connects TRBV20-1 to TRBJ1-2; D is perhaps TRBD1 (5 bases). The CDR3 runs to 13 residues. Trimming shortened V by 5 bases and J by 4 bases, and 14 bases separated the two germline ends. Germline V gene lookup returns CDR1 DFQATT and CDR2 SNEGSKA (reference sequence). Written as DNA, the CDR3 is TGCAGTGCTTTACCGGGGGATTCCTATGGCTACACCTTC. Amino acid sequence: CSALPGDSYGYTF.

This clonotype appeared many times. The rearrangement uses TRBV28 and TRBJ2-4, with D perhaps being TRBD1 or TRBD2 (5 bases each). V was cut by 2 bases and J by 6 bases, with 8 bases left in between. The CDR3 totals 13 residues. Germline CDR1 is MDHEN and CDR2 is SYDVKM. The chain's CDR3 is CASSLEGLNIQYF. CDR3 sequence (DNA): TGTGCCAGCAGTTTAGAGGGGTTAAACATTCAGTACTTC.

This clonotype was seen at least ten times. The V gene is TRBV30, the J gene TRBJ1-2; possible D gene TRBD1, 6 bases. In germline, CDR1 is GTSNPN, CDR2 SVGIG (reference sequence). V was clipped by 4 bases and J by 6 bases, with 18 bases between them. The CDR3 spans 14 residues. CDR3 sequence: CAWTRYRVEDGYTF. As DNA, the CDR3 is TGTGCCTGGACCCGATACAGGGTTGAAGATGGCTACACCTTC. Full variable domain (outside the CDR3, taken from reference TRBV30 and TRBJ1-2): SQTIHQWPATLVQPVGSPLSLECTVEGTSNPNLYWYRQAAGRGLQLLFYSVGIGQISSEVPQNLSASRPQDRQFILSSKKLLLSDSGFYLCAWTRYRVEDGYTFGSGTRLTVV.

This clonotype showed up many times. The V gene is TRBV12-3 or TRBV12-4, the J gene TRBJ2-1; 7 positions match TRBD2. The junction had 10 bases not matched to a gene; V was cut back by 6 bases and J by 8 bases. The CDR3 has 14 amino acids. CDR3 sequence: CASRSLARVHEQFF. CDR3 DNA: TGTGCCAGCAGATCACTAGCGCGGGTCCATGAGCAGTTCTTC.

This clonotype was picked up many times. V and J are TRBV12-5 and TRBJ2-1, with TRBD2 matching 12 bases. The V gene end was trimmed by 8 bases and the J gene end by 4 bases; junction bases not matched to a gene: 3. Germline V lookup: CDR1 LGHNT, CDR2 FRNRAP. The CDR3 extends over 14 amino acids. The CDR3 sequence: CASRLAGVYNEQFF. The CDR3 nucleotides are TGTGCTAGTCGACTAGCGGGGGTATACAATGAGCAGTTCTTC.

This chain links TRBV25-1 with TRBJ2-2; D could derive from TRBD1 or TRBD2 (5 bases each). Trimming took 4 bases from V and 7 from J, leaving 13 bases between them. CDR1 and CDR2 from the germline V gene are MGHDK and SYGVNS. The CDR3 length is 14 residues. The CDR3 is CASSVDGTGGELFF. CDR3 bases: TGTGCCAGCAGTGTAGATGGGACGGGCGGGGAGCTGTTTTTT.

This clonotype was seen more than once but under ten times. The chain is built from TRBV5-6 and TRBJ2-1; D is possibly TRBD1 (6 bases). CDR3 length equals 13 residues. The V gene's germline CDR1 is SGHDT and CDR2 YYEEEE. V shed 1 base and J shed 8 bases, with 10 bases lying between them. This chain's CDR3 is CASSLIGGDEQFF. CDR3 DNA: TGTGCCAGCAGCTTGATTGGGGGCGATGAGCAGTTCTTC.

The V and J genes are TRBV20-1 and TRBJ2-7; no firm D call. Germline-derived CDR1 and CDR2 are DFQATT and SNEGSKA (reference sequence). CDR3 length: 14 residues. The V end was cut by 5 bases, the J end by 0 bases, with 14 bases between. CDR3 DNA sequence: TGCAGTGCTCAAGGCGCTTTGGGCTCCTACGAGCAGTACTTC. Amino acid sequence: CSAQGALGSYEQYF.